Below, 20 T cell receptor beta chains from the same sample are listed, as sequenced in a study of post-analysis software for immune sequencing data. These receptors have no identified antigens. Study-wide results and caveats: Patients used about 5 TRBV segments, including TRBV5-6, TRBV5-1 and TRBV20-1, more often than controls.

cDNA libraries of TCR beta carried unique molecular identifiers. TCRdb processed the PCR reads anew with MiXCR; each CDR3 protein has one entry. The data show 450,000 or so distinct CDR3 sequences, around 40% seen once. What was sequenced was blood. The receptors shown here come from a girl aged 10 to 17 with multiple sclerosis.

This clonotype has only a few counts. The genes are TRBV10-2 and TRBJ2-5, with 7 bases aligning to TRBD2. The J segment lost 4 bases and the V segment lost 7 bases, leaving 12 bases of the junction unmatched. The CDR3 covers 15 residues. CDR1 is WSHSY and CDR2 is SAAADI in the germline V gene. CDR3 loop: CASTQRTGRVETQYF. The CDR3 nucleotides read TGCGCCAGCACCCAACGGACGGGGAGGGTAGAGACCCAGTACTTC.

On this clonotype itself: Germline is not matched at one junction end, which may reflect a read error. This chain uses TRBV6-1 with TRBJ2-1; D is unresolved. CDR1 and CDR2 from the germline V gene are MNHNS and SASEGT. The CDR3 loop spans 13 amino acids. The CDR3 nucleotides read TGTGTCAGCAGTGAATTCACTTTCAATGAGCAGTTCTTC. It encodes CVSSEFTFNEQFF.

This clonotype has a handful of counts. The DNA for the CDR3 is TGCAGTGCTAGACTCCAAACTAGCGGGCGAACCTACGAGCAGTACTTC. Protein product: CSARLQTSGRTYEQYF. The gene calls are TRBV20-1 and TRBJ2-7; 9 nucleotides align to TRBD2. The CDR3 loop spans 16 amino acids. CDR1 DFQATT and CDR2 SNEGSKA come from the germline V gene (reference sequence). The V segment lost 2 bases and the J segment 2 bases; nucleotides outside the gene matches: 10.

The rearrangement joins TRBV3-1 to TRBJ2-7, with TRBD2 identical over 9 bases. J was trimmed by 0 bases and V by 4 bases; bases with no gene match: 1. The CDR3 sequence is 14 residues long. CDR1 and CDR2 from the germline V gene are LGHDT and YNNKEL (reference sequence). CDR3 region: CASSRTSDSYEQYF. CDR3 bases: TGTGCCAGCAGCCGGACTAGCGACTCCTACGAGCAGTACTTC.

A remark on this clonotype: The junction differs from germline at one of its ends, possibly a read error. The chain couples TRBV15 to TRBJ2-1; 13 positions agree with TRBD2. From germline, CDR1 is LNHNV and CDR2 YYDKDF (reference sequence). This CDR3 contains 17 residues. The CDR3 reads CATSRTSGRSSYNEQFF. CDR3 nucleotides: TGCGCCACCAGCAGGACTAGCGGGAGAAGCTCCTACAATGAGCAGTTCTTC.

This clonotype has just a few counts. The chain links TRBV27 to TRBJ2-1, with TRBD2 identical over 9 bases. J lost 9 bases, V lost 5 bases, and 17 bases had no gene match. CDR1 and CDR2 (germline): MNHEY, SMNVEV (reference sequence). This CDR3 region has 17 residues. This chain's CDR3 is CASSPRSTSSGRSEQFF. As DNA, the CDR3 is TGTGCCAGCAGTCCCAGAAGTACTAGTAGCGGGAGAAGTGAGCAGTTCTTC.

V gene TRBV10-2 combines with J gene TRBJ2-4, with D maybe TRBD2 (6 bases). The CDR3 runs 15 residues. V was pared by 6 bases and J by 8 bases, with 20 bases between. Germline values: CDR1 WSHSY, CDR2 SAAADI. CDR3 amino acids: CASRALAERGDIQYF. The DNA for the CDR3 is TGCGCCAGCAGAGCCTTAGCGGAGCGAGGGGACATTCAGTACTTC.

This clonotype was recorded a few times. The V call is TRBV7-2, the J call TRBJ2-1, with unresolved D. This CDR3 region has 20 residues. Germline loops: CDR1 SGHTA, CDR2 FQGNSA. V gave up 0 bases and J gave up 3 bases, with 24 bases separating them. CDR3 coding DNA: TGTGCCAGCAGCTTAGCGCTTACCCTGATCCGAGCCTCAAGCTACAATGAGCAGTTCTTC. Encoded protein: CASSLALTLIRASSYNEQFF.

The count of this clonotype is one. J is TRBJ1-3 and V is TRBV29-1, with D possibly TRBD1 on 6 matching bases. Trimming removed 2 bases at V and 0 bases at J, with 23 bases between. The CDR3 covers 19 residues. Per the germline V gene, CDR1 is SQVTM and CDR2 is ANQGSEA. CDR3 amino acids: CSVEQSYSTGRVSGNTIYF. CDR3 DNA: TGCAGCGTTGAACAATCGTATAGTACAGGGAGAGTCTCTGGAAACACCATATATTTT.

The genes are TRBV7-9 and TRBJ1-1; D possibly corresponds to TRBD1 (5 bases). Germline V gives CDR1 SEHNR, CDR2 FQNEAQ (reference sequence). Trimming removed 5 bases at V and 0 bases at J, with 16 bases between. The CDR3 length is 16 residues. CDR3 in amino acids: CASSLPAGRMNTEAFF. The CDR3 nucleotides are TGTGCCAGCAGCCTGCCGGCAGGGCGGATGAACACTGAAGCTTTCTTT.

The gene calls are TRBV4-1 and TRBJ1-2; TRBD1 matches at 8 bases. The CDR3 covers 16 residues. The V and J ends lost 0 bases and 0 bases, in that order; junction bases with no gene match: 3. Germline V CDR1 and CDR2: MGHRA, YSYEKL. The CDR3 nucleotides read TGCGCCAGCAGCCAAGATCCGGGACAGGCTAACTATGGCTACACCTTC. Its protein product is CASSQDPGQANYGYTF.

This clonotype is a singleton in its sample. The chain recombines TRBV12-3 or TRBV12-4 with TRBJ2-7; TRBD2 matches 7 bases. Trimming cost V 5 bases and J 3 bases; bases outside gene matches: 7. CDR3 size: 14 residues. The DNA for the CDR3 is TGTGCCAGCAGTCCACCACGGGGGGTCTACGAGCAGTACTTC. This sequence encodes CASSPPRGVYEQYF.

This chain connects TRBV7-9 to TRBJ2-7; 7 nucleotides line up with TRBD1. The junction had 9 bases not matched to a gene; V was cut back by 1 base and J by 6 bases. CDR3 size: 15 residues. Germline V gives CDR1 SEHNR, CDR2 FQNEAQ (reference sequence). CDR3 coding DNA: TGTGCCAGCAGCTTAGACGGCGTGACAGGGTCCGAGCAGTACTTC. Translating gives CASSLDGVTGSEQYF.

The table lists this clonotype with a few counts. The chain employs TRBV3-1 and TRBJ2-7; 7 nucleotides match TRBD2. Germline V gene data show CDR1 as LGHDT and CDR2 as YNNKEL (reference sequence). The CDR3 loop spans 15 amino acids. V lost 3 bases, J lost 3 bases, and 8 bases stayed unmatched. The CDR3 nucleotides are TGTGCCAGCAGCCAGACCTCCGGGACTAACTACGAGCAGTACTTC. It encodes CASSQTSGTNYEQYF.

This clonotype was seen a handful of times. The gene calls are TRBV20-1 and TRBJ2-1; 9 bases line up with TRBD2. The CDR3 runs to 20 residues. Germline assignment: CDR1 DFQATT and CDR2 SNEGSKA (reference sequence). V shed 2 bases and J 8 bases; nucleotides not matched to a gene: 25. The CDR3 loop is CSARQILGGRAARSWDEQFF. For the CDR3, the DNA is TGCAGTGCTAGACAGATCCTCGGCGGGAGGGCCGCTCGTTCATGGGATGAGCAGTTCTTC.

The chain carries TRBV4-1 and TRBJ1-1; D remains unclear. Trimming shortened V by 0 bases and J by 4 bases, and 12 bases separated the two germline ends. Germline assignment: CDR1 MGHRA and CDR2 YSYEKL. The CDR3 contains 15 residues. The DNA of the CDR3 is TGCGCCAGCAGCCAAGATAAGAGGGCGAGCACTGAAGCTTTCTTT. It specifies CASSQDKRASTEAFF.

V usage is TRBV4-3 and J usage is TRBJ2-1; D possibly corresponds to TRBD1 (7 bases). The CDR3 runs 20 residues. The germline V and J ends were trimmed by 0 bases and 0 bases, with 21 bases remaining between them. Looked up from germline, CDR1 is LGHNA and CDR2 is YSLEER. The DNA of the CDR3 is TGCGCCAGCAGCCAAGATCCTGGACAGGCCCCGACTAGCTCCTACAATGAGCAGTTCTTC. It is translated as CASSQDPGQAPTSSYNEQFF.

This clonotype has only a few counts. The genes are TRBV6-5 and TRBJ2-7; possible D gene TRBD1, 5 bases. V shed 0 bases and J shed 0 bases, with 9 bases lying between them. Germline assignment: CDR1 MNHEY and CDR2 SVGAGI. The CDR3 is made up of 15 amino acids. The CDR3 DNA reads TGTGCCAGCAGTTACTCAACAGGTAGCTCCTACGAGCAGTACTTC. It specifies CASSYSTGSSYEQYF.

The genes are TRBV9 and TRBJ2-3; D unresolved. Trimming pared 0 bases from V and 6 bases from J, leaving 11 bases between. Per the germline V gene, CDR1 is SGDLS and CDR2 is YYNGEE. The CDR3 contains 14 residues. The CDR3 DNA follows: TGTGCCAGCAGCGTAGTAGGGCACACGGATACGCAGTATTTT. It translates to CASSVVGHTDTQYF. Full variable domain (outside the CDR3, taken from reference TRBV9 and TRBJ2-3): DSGVTQTPKHLITATGQRVTLRCSPRSGDLSVYWYQQSLDQGLQFLIQYYNGEERAKGNILERFSAQQFPDLHSELNLSSLELGDSALYFCASSVVGHTDTQYFGPGTRLTVL.

This clonotype was detected many times. V usage is TRBV30 and J usage is TRBJ2-1; 9 positions match TRBD2. The CDR3 is made up of 15 amino acids. Trimming at V came to 1 base and at J to 2 bases, leaving 3 bases not matched to a gene. Looked up from germline, CDR1 is GTSNPN and CDR2 is SVGIG (reference sequence). The CDR3 nucleotides are TGTGCCTGGAGTGCCGCTAGCGGGGCCTACAATGAGCAGTTCTTC. Protein product: CAWSAASGAYNEQFF. Drawing the rest from reference TRBV30 and TRBJ2-1, the complete variable domain is SQTIHQWPATLVQPVGSPLSLECTVEGTSNPNLYWYRQAAGRGLQLLFYSVGIGQISSEVPQNLSASRPQDRQFILSSKKLLLSDSGFYLCAWSAASGAYNEQFFGPGTRLTVL.